The text below deals with one T cell receptor (beta chain). Its antigen is still unknown. This CDR3 contains 16 residues. Germline CDR1 reads KGHSH; CDR2 reads LQKENI. These data belong to a study of monozygotic twins with inflammatory bowel disease. There were roughly 3,200 ng of total RNA used for each TCR library. TCRdb reprocessed the 5' RACE reads and reports one entry per CDR3 protein, with no DNA. Recorded for this sample: about 440,000 distinct CDR3 sequences. Findings of the study overall: Patient-specific immunosuppressive treatments may have made repertoires more variable.

This sequence was found in a human donor with ulcerative colitis or Crohn's disease, or a healthy co-twin of an affected twin (not recorded which). Sequencing was carried out using blood. The gene calls are TRBV18 and TRBJ1-1. The CDR3 is CASSPRASHESTEAFF.